What follows is one T cell receptor beta chain and its context. The data are from a study of T-cell reconstitution after alpha-beta-depleted transplantation in children. The authors prepared the TCRbeta library with unique molecular identifiers. TCRdb ran MiXCR on the PCR reads and lists one entry per CDR3 protein. Of some 600,000 distinct CDR3 sequences in the sample, 10% to 15% are singletons; the top ten hold 2.2%. Germline V gene sequence: CDR1 GTSNPN, CDR2 SVGIG (reference sequence). The CDR3 contains 12 residues. Trimming took off 5 bases at V and 7 bases at J, with 14 bases between the two ends.

The TCR was taken from a male patient younger than 18 who had a stem cell transplant for acute myeloid leukemia, so the T cells may come from the graft donor. The rearrangement joins TRBV30 to TRBJ2-5, with a weak D call TRBD1 (5 bases). Sequencing used PBMCs, mostly from graft donor cells, obtained 360 days after TCRalphabeta/CD19-depleted stem cell transplant. The chain's CDR3 is CAWSFSGATQYF. CDR3 coding DNA: TGTGCCTGGTCCTTCTCTGGGGCGACCCAGTACTTC.